These T cell receptor beta chains were read from a single sample in a study of blood T cell repertoires in COVID-19. TCRdb's copy holds only in-frame clones and misses some; the assay was immunoSEQ multiplex PCR. The profile shows 150,000 to 200,000 clones, 80% to 90% of them singletons. Sequenced sample: peripheral blood. All receptors derive from a woman aged 55-70 years with COVID-19, enrolled during active disease. Each CDR3 is given with its conserved first and last residue. D genes are given only for firm matches. The size entry is marked missing in some rows and otherwise reads once, few, many or a size class.

>TRBD1|.|TRBJ1-4|TRBV7-9
CASSSKTGAIGEKLFF
TGTGCCAGCAGCTCGAAAACAGGGGCGATTGGTGAAAAACTGTTTTTT
>.|.|TRBJ2-5|TRBV28
CASSFRGETQYF
TGTGCCAGCAGTTTCCGGGGAGAGACCCAGTACTTC
>TRBD2|.|TRBJ2-1|TRBV4-2
CASSQGGAGDGEQFF
TGTGCCAGCAGCCAAGGAGGGGCGGGAGATGGCGAGCAGTTCTTC
>TRBD1|.|TRBJ2-2|TRBV9
CASSFRPGQGNTGELFF
TGTGCCAGCAGCTTCAGACCGGGACAGGGCAACACCGGGGAGCTGTTTTTT
>.|.|TRBJ2-6|TRBV3-1/TRBV3-2
CASSQLGANVLTF
TGTGCCAGCAGCCAGTTAGGGGCCAACGTCCTGACTTTC
>.|.|TRBJ1-4|TRBV19
CASSPLTGHSDRNEKLFF
TGTGCCAGTAGTCCCTTAACGGGACATTCCGATAGGAATGAAAAACTGTTTTTT
>TRBD2|.|TRBJ2-1|TRBV9
CASSATLAGVINEQFF
TGTGCCAGCAGCGCGACACTAGCGGGAGTGATTAATGAGCAGTTCTTC
>.|once|TRBJ1-4|TRBV6-2/TRBV6-3
CASGLRATNEKLFF
TGTGCCAGCGGCCTGAGGGCAACTAATGAAAAACTGTTTTTT
>.|.|TRBJ2-1|TRBV28
CASETRDINYNEQFF
TGTGCCAGCGAAACCCGGGACATAAACTACAATGAGCAGTTCTTC
>.|.|TRBJ1-4|TRBV7-9
CASSLSAGPGGEKLFF
TGTGCCAGCAGCTTAAGTGCGGGGCCCGGTGGTGAAAAACTGTTTTTT
>.|.|TRBJ2-3|TRBV7-9
CASSLAGEADTQYF
TGTGCCAGCAGCTTAGCAGGGGAGGCAGATACGCAGTATTTT
>TRBD2|.|TRBJ2-4|TRBV4-2
CASTNTGTSSLAKNIQYF
TGTGCCAGCACCAACACCGGGACTAGCTCATTAGCCAAAAACATTCAGTACTTC
>TRBD2|once|TRBJ2-7|TRBV9
CASSPSGTSFYEQYF
TGTGCCAGCAGCCCCAGCGGGACTAGTTTCTACGAGCAGTACTTC
>.|once|TRBJ1-1|TRBV21-1
CASSTQQENTEAFF
TGTGCCAGCAGCACTCAACAGGAAAACACTGAAGCTTTCTTT
>.|.|TRBJ2-3|TRBV12-5
CASGLVQGGREDTQYF
TGTGCTAGTGGTTTGGTACAGGGGGGGCGGGAAGATACGCAGTATTTT
>TRBD1|.|TRBJ1-4|TRBV30
CAWSVGTGYNEKLFF
TGTGCCTGGAGTGTGGGGACAGGGTATAATGAAAAACTGTTTTTT
>TRBD1|.|TRBJ1-5|TRBV6-2/TRBV6-3
CASSQLTGGPNQPQHF
TGTGCCAGCAGCCAACTCACAGGGGGGCCCAATCAGCCCCAGCATTTT
>TRBD2|.|TRBJ2-7|TRBV6-2/TRBV6-3
CASSLAGTYEQYF
TGTGCCAGCAGTCTAGCGGGGACCTACGAGCAGTACTTC
>TRBD1|.|TRBJ1-6|TRBV5-1
CASSPGTGGVSPLHF
TGCGCCAGCAGCCCAGGGACAGGGGGCGTTTCACCCCTCCACTTT
>TRBD1|.|TRBJ1-3|TRBV6-6
CASSAGTGGGNTIYF
TGTGCCAGCAGTGCCGGGACAGGGGGAGGAAACACCATATATTTT
>.|.|TRBJ1-5|TRBV7-2
CASSLAMGHPNQPQHF
TGTGCCAGCAGCTTAGCAATGGGACACCCCAATCAGCCCCAGCATTTT
>.|.|TRBJ2-1|TRBV3-1/TRBV3-2
CASSQDVASEQFF
TGTGCCAGCAGCCAAGACGTAGCTTCCGAACAGTTCTTC
>TRBD2|.|TRBJ2-3|TRBV5-1
CASARTSAQSTQYF
TGCGCCAGCGCCAGGACTAGCGCTCAGTCTACGCAGTATTTT